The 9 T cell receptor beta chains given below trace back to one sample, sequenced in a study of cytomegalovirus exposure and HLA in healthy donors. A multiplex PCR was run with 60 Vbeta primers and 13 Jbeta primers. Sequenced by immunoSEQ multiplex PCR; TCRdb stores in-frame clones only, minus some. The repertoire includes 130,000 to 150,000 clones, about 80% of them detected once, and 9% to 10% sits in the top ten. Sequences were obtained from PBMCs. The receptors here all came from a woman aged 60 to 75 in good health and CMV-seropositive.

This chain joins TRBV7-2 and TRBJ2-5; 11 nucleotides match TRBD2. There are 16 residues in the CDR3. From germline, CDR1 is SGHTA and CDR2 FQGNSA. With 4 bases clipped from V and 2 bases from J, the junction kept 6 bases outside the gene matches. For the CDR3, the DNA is TGTGCCAGCAGCTCCCCGGGACTAGCGGTACAAGAGACCCAGTACTTC. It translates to CASSSPGLAVQETQYF.

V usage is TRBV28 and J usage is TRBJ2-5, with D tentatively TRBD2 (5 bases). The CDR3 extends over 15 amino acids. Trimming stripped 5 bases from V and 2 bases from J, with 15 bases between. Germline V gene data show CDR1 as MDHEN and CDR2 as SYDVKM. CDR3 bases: TGTGCCAGCAGTCCCGCCGAGGGCGGTCAAGAGACCCAGTACTTC. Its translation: CASSPAEGGQETQYF.

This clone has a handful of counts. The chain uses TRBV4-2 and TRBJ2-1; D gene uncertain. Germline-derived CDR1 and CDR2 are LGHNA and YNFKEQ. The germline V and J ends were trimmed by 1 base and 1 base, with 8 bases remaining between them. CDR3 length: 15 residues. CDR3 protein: CASSQVTGSYNEQFF. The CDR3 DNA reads TGTGCCAGCAGCCAAGTGACCGGGTCCTACAATGAGCAGTTCTTC.

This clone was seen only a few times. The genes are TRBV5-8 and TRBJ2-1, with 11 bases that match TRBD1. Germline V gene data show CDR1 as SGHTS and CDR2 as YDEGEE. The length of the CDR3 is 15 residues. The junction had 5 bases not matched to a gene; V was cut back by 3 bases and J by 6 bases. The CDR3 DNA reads TGTGCCAGCAGCTCCGGGACAGGGGGTTTCAATGAGCAGTTCTTC. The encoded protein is CASSSGTGGFNEQFF.

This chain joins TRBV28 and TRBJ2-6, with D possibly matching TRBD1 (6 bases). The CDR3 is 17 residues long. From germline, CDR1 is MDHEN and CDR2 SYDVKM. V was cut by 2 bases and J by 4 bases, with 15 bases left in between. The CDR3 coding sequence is TGTGCCAGCAGTTTAACTACAGGGATTGGGGGGGCCAACGTCCTGACTTTC. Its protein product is CASSLTTGIGGANVLTF.

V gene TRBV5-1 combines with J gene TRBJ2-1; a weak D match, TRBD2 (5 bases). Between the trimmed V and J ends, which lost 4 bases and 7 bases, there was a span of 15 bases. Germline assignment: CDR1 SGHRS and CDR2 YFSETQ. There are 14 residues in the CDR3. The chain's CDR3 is CASSRGGAENEQFF. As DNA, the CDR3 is TGCGCCAGCAGCCGCGGAGGAGCGGAGAATGAGCAGTTCTTC.

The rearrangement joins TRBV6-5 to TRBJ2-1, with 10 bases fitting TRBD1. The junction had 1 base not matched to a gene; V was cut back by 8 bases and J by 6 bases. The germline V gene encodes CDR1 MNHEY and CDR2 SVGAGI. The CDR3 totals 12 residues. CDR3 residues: CASRTGGNEQFF. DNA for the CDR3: TGTGCCAGCCGGACAGGGGGCAATGAGCAGTTCTTC.

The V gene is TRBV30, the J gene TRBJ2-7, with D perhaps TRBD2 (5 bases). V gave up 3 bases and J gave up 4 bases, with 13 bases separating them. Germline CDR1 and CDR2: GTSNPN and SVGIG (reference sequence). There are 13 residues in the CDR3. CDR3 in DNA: TGTGCCTGGAGCCGGGGATTAGAATACGAGCAGTACTTC. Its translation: CAWSRGLEYEQYF.

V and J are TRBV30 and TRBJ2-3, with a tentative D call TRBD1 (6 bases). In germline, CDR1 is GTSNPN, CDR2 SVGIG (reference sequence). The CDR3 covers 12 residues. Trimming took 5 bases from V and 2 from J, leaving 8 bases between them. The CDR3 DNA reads TGTGCCTGGGGGGACATCACAGATACGCAGTATTTT. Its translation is CAWGDITDTQYF.